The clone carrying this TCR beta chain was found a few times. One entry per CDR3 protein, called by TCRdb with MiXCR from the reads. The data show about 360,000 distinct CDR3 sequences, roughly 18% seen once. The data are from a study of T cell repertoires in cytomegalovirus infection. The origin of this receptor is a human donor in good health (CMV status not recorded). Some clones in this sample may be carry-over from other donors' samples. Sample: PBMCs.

This CDR3 is CASSYSTGDLAFNEQFF. CDR3 coding DNA: TGTGCCAGCAGTTATTCTACAGGGGACCTGGCCTTTAATGAGCAGTTCTTC. The chain combines TRBV6-2 or TRBV6-3 with TRBJ2-1; 7 bases are shared with TRBD1. Germline CDR1 reads MNHEY; CDR2 reads SVGEGT. This CDR3 contains 17 residues. The V gene end was trimmed by 3 bases and the J gene end by 7 bases; junction bases not matched to a gene: 15.